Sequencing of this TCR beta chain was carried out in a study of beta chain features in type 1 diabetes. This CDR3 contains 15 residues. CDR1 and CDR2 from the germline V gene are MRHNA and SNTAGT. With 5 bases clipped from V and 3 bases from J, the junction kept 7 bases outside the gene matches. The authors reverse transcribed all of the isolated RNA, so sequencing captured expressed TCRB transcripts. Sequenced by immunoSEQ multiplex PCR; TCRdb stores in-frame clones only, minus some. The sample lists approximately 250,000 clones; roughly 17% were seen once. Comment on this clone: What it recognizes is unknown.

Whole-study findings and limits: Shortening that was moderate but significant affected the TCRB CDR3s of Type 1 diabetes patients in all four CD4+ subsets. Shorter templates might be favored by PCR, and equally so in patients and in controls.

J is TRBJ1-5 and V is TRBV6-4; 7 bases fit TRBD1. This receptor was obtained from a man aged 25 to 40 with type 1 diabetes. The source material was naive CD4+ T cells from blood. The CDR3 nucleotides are TGTGCCAGCAGTCCCAGGGGGGGCGTCAATCAGCCCCAGCATTTT. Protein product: CASSPRGGVNQPQHF.